These T cell receptor beta chains were read from a single sample in a study of blood T cell repertoires in COVID-19. Here immunoSEQ multiplex PCR was the method, and the copy in TCRdb shows in-frame clones only, minus some. The sample lists a few hundred thousand clones, around 80% occurring once. The sample consisted of peripheral blood. The receptors come from a woman in her thirties or forties who had recovered from COVID-19. Each CDR3 is given with its conserved first and last residue. A D gene is named only where the DNA matches it firmly. Rows may omit the clone size; those that give it use once, few, many or a size class.

>.|TRBV19|.|TRBJ2-7
CASSIGVDGSYEQYF
TGTGCCAGTAGTATAGGGGTTGACGGGAGCTACGAGCAGTACTTC
>.|TRBV5-4|TRBD1|TRBJ2-1
CASQGAHNEQFF
TGTGCCAGCCAGGGGGCGCACAATGAGCAGTTCTTC
>.|TRBV6-2/TRBV6-3|TRBD2|TRBJ2-1
CASSRSGRNVQFF
TGTGCCAGCAGTCGATCCGGGAGGAACGTGCAGTTCTTC
>.|TRBV5-1|.|TRBJ1-1
CASSVRGQIGTEAFF
TGCGCCAGTAGTGTGAGAGGCCAGATCGGCACTGAAGCTTTCTTT
>.|TRBV5-1|.|TRBJ2-7
CASSFCSDRHNCYEQYF
TGCGCCAGCAGCTTCTGTTCAGACAGGCATAATTGCTACGAGCAGTACTTC
>.|TRBV7-2|.|TRBJ2-7
CASRSGTQLSYEQYF
TGTGCCAGCAGATCCGGGACACAACTTTCCTACGAGCAGTACTTC
>.|TRBV5-1|TRBD1|TRBJ1-6
CASSLEGTGESPLHF
TGCGCCAGCAGCTTGGAGGGGACAGGCGAATCACCCCTCCACTTT
>.|TRBV9|.|TRBJ2-3
CASSVSGASTDTQYF
TGTGCCAGCAGCGTGAGCGGTGCTAGCACAGATACGCAGTATTTT
>.|TRBV5-6|TRBD1|TRBJ2-7
CASSLGQGEQYF
TGTGCCAGCAGCTTAGGACAGGGAGAGCAGTACTTC
>once|TRBV9|.|TRBJ1-2
CASSVVEAPYGYTF
TGTGCCAGCAGCGTAGTGGAGGCGCCCTATGGCTACACCTTC
>.|TRBV10-1|.|TRBJ2-7
CARVRGSSYEQYF
TGCGCCAGAGTTAGGGGGAGCTCCTACGAGCAGTACTTC
>.|TRBV7-2|TRBD1|TRBJ2-3
CASSLGTGYSTDTQYF
TGTGCCAGCAGCTTAGGGACAGGGTACAGCACAGATACGCAGTATTTT
>once|TRBV24-1|.|TRBJ2-5
CATSRPGGPGETQYF
TGTGCCACCAGCCGTCCCGGGGGGCCGGGAGAGACCCAGTACTTC